These 12 T cell receptor beta chains came from one sample sequenced in a study of T cell responses to AZD1222 COVID-19 vaccine. Generated by immunoSEQ multiplex PCR, the TCRdb table keeps only in-frame clones and is missing some. The sample lists 110,000 or so clones; roughly nine tenths were seen once. The sample was peripheral blood, taken 28 days after the second AZD1222 dose. All receptors come from an adult who received the AZD1222 COVID-19 vaccine.

The chain recombines TRBV20-1 with TRBJ2-1, with 7 positions matching TRBD1. V shed 1 base and J 13 bases; nucleotides not matched to a gene: 4. The CDR3 runs to 11 residues. Germline CDR1 and CDR2: DFQATT and SNEGSKA (reference sequence). The CDR3 loop reads CSARATGHQFF. The CDR3 region has the DNA TGCAGTGCTAGAGCGACAGGGCACCAGTTCTTC.

The V gene is TRBV6-1, the J gene TRBJ1-1; D is ambiguous. V shed 1 base and J shed 2 bases, with 8 bases lying between them. This CDR3 spans 14 amino acids. CDR1 MNHNS and CDR2 SASEGT come from the germline V gene. The CDR3 loop is CASSEGPFNTEAFF. The CDR3 DNA sequence: TGTGCCAGCAGTGAAGGTCCTTTCAACACTGAAGCTTTCTTT.

This sequence joins TRBV5-1 and TRBJ2-7, with D perhaps given as TRBD1 or TRBD2 (6 bases each). Germline CDR1 SGHRS, CDR2 YFSETQ. This CDR3 has 15 amino acids. V shed 0 bases and J shed 5 bases, with 15 bases lying between them. Here the CDR3 DNA reads TGCGCCAGCAGCTTGGACCTAGCGAGGGGGAACGAGCAGTACTTC. Translated: CASSLDLARGNEQYF.

V and J are TRBV19 and TRBJ1-1; 8 nucleotides match TRBD1. CDR3 length: 15 residues. V trimming: 5 bases; J trimming: 8 bases; junction bases outside the gene matches: 13. Germline values: CDR1 LNHDA, CDR2 SQIVND (reference sequence). The CDR3 DNA reads as TGTGCCAGTAGTCTCGCGACAGGGGTCATGAGCGAAGCTTTCTTT. Residues: CASSLATGVMSEAFF. Together with reference TRBV19 and TRBJ1-1, the CDR3 gives the full variable domain: DGGITQSPKYLFRKEGQNVTLSCEQNLNHDAMYWYRQDPGQGLRLIYYSQIVNDFQKGDIAEGYSVSREKKESFPLTVTSAQKNPTAFYLCASSLATGVMSEAFFGQGTRLTVV.

The rearrangement links TRBV19 to TRBJ1-3; D is unclear. Deletions cut 7 bases from V and 0 bases from J, with 10 bases between. Germline CDR1 LNHDA, CDR2 SQIVND (reference sequence). The CDR3 has 14 residues. CDR3: CASNSRSSGNTIYF. The DNA of the CDR3 is TGTGCCAGTAACAGCCGGAGCTCTGGAAACACCATATATTTT.

The chain employs TRBV9 and TRBJ2-3; possible D gene TRBD1, 5 bases. The V and J ends lost 8 bases and 3 bases respectively, with 13 bases between them. The CDR3 is made up of 13 amino acids. CDR1 and CDR2 (germline): SGDLS, YYNGEE. This CDR3 is CASQGMETDTQYF. The DNA for the CDR3 is TGTGCCAGTCAGGGAATGGAGACAGATACGCAGTATTTT.

The chain uses TRBV7-8 and TRBJ2-7; 11 bases map to TRBD2. With 6 bases clipped from V and 0 bases from J, the junction kept 13 bases outside the gene matches. Germline loops: CDR1 SGHVS, CDR2 FQNEAQ. The CDR3 loop spans 18 amino acids. CDR3 in DNA: TGTGCCAGCAGTATTAGTGTGGGACTAGCGGTTTTCTCCTACGAGCAGTACTTC. Its protein product is CASSISVGLAVFSYEQYF.

The V call is TRBV28, the J call TRBJ2-7; D is uncertain. The CDR3 totals 13 residues. Germline assignment: CDR1 MDHEN and CDR2 SYDVKM. The V gene lost 4 bases and the J gene lost 0 bases, with 7 bases spanning the gap. The CDR3 DNA follows: TGTGCCAGCAGTTCGTACAACTCCTACGAGCAGTACTTC. It is translated as CASSSYNSYEQYF. Full variable domain (outside the CDR3, taken from reference TRBV28 and TRBJ2-7): DVKVTQSSRYLVKRTGEKVFLECVQDMDHENMFWYRQDPGLGLRLIYFSYDVKMKEKGDIPEGYSVSREKKERFSLILESASTNQTSMYLCASSSYNSYEQYFGPGTRLTVT.

The genes are TRBV3-1 (or the pseudogene TRBV3-2) and TRBJ1-2, with 8 bases identical to TRBD1. This CDR3 is 14 amino acids long. Germline V gene sequence: CDR1 LGHDT, CDR2 YNNKEL (reference sequence). V shed 1 base, J shed 7 bases, and the junction held 5 bases outside the gene matches. CDR3 DNA sequence: TGTGCCAGCAGCCAAGTGGACAGGGCAAGTGGCTACACCTTC. As protein: CASSQVDRASGYTF.

The chain is built from TRBV30 and TRBJ1-5, with a possible D match to TRBD1 (6 bases). The germline V gene encodes CDR1 GTSNPN and CDR2 SVGIG (reference sequence). The CDR3 covers 13 residues. The V gene lost 4 bases and the J gene lost 6 bases, with 13 bases spanning the gap. CDR3 sequence reads: CAWTDSDSQPQHF. The CDR3 DNA follows: TGTGCCTGGACTGATTCGGACAGTCAGCCCCAGCATTTT.

The chain has TRBV7-2 and TRBJ2-1; D could derive from TRBD1 or TRBD2 (5 bases each). Germline CDR1 is SGHTA and CDR2 is FQGNSA. Trimming took off 5 bases at V and 7 bases at J, with 15 bases between the two ends. The CDR3 runs to 14 residues. The CDR3 reads CASSRNLAGNEQFF. As DNA, the CDR3 is TGTGCCAGCAGCCGTAACCTAGCAGGGAATGAGCAGTTCTTC. Full variable domain (remainder filled in from reference TRBV7-2 and TRBJ2-1): GAGVSQSPSNKVTEKGKDVELRCDPISGHTALYWYRQSLGQGLEFLIYFQGNSAPDKSGLPSDRFSAERTGGSVSTLTIQRTQQEDSAVYLCASSRNLAGNEQFFGPGTRLTVL.

The chain employs TRBV5-6 and TRBJ2-7; 7 nucleotides match TRBD1. The V and J ends lost 5 bases and 6 bases, in that order; junction bases with no gene match: 5. The CDR3 extends over 12 amino acids. The germline gives CDR1 SGHDT, CDR2 YYEEEE. The CDR3 DNA follows: TGTGCCAGCAGAAAACAGGGGAGCGAGCAGTACTTC. Translated: CASRKQGSEQYF.